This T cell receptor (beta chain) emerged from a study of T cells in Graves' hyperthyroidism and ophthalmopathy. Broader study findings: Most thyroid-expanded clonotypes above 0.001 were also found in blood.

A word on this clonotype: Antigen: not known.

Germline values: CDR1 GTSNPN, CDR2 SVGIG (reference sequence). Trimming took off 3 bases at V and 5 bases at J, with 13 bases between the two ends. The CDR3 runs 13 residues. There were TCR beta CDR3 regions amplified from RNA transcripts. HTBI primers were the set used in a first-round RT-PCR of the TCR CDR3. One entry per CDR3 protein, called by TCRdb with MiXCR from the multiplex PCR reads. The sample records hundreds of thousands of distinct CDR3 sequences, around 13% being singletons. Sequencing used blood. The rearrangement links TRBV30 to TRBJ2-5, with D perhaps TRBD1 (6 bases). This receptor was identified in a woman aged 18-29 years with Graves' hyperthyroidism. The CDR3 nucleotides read TGTGCCTGGAGCCCCTACAGGGTTGAGACCCAGTACTTC. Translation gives CAWSPYRVETQYF. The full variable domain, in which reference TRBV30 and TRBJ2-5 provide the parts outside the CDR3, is SQTIHQWPATLVQPVGSPLSLECTVEGTSNPNLYWYRQAAGRGLQLLFYSVGIGQISSEVPQNLSASRPQDRQFILSSKKLLLSDSGFYLCAWSPYRVETQYFGPGTRLLVL.